Described below is a single T cell receptor beta chain sequence and its context. Sequencing was performed with immunoSEQ multiplex PCR; in TCRdb, only in-frame clones are kept and a portion is missing. The sample gives roughly 70,000 clones, 85% to 95% of which show up once; over 2.5% is in the top ten. This sample was taken from a study of T cell changes during pregnancy in multiple sclerosis. This sequence was found in a female donor in good health, enrolled as a control in a pregnancy study. The source was peripheral blood, collected in the third trimester of pregnancy.

The CDR3 DNA reads TGCAGCGTGCCTAGACAGGGGAGGGAGACCCAGTACTTC. Amino acids: CSVPRQGRETQYF. This chain connects TRBV29-1 to TRBJ2-5; 8 bases fit TRBD1. The V gene end was trimmed by 6 bases and the J gene end by 5 bases; junction bases not matched to a gene: 8. The CDR3 length is 13 residues. The V gene's germline CDR1 is SQVTM and CDR2 ANQGSEA.